The rows below give T cell receptor beta chains drawn from one sample of a study of T cell responses to AZD1222 COVID-19 vaccine. Profiled with immunoSEQ multiplex PCR; TCRdb holds only in-frame clones, not every one. The sample has 95,000 to 100,000 clones, nearly 90% seen once. The sample here was peripheral blood, taken on day 0 of AZD1222 vaccination. Source of these receptors: an adult in good health. The CDR3 runs from the conserved cysteine through the conserved F or W. D genes are given only for firm matches. The size of a clone is reported for some rows only, either as once, few or many, or as a class for expanded clones.

d_call j_call clone_size v_call cdr3_nt cdr3_aa
- TRBJ1-3 - TRBV7-2 TGTGCCAGCAGTTCGCAGGGCTCTGGAAACACCATATATTTT CASSSQGSGNTIYF
- TRBJ1-2 - TRBV5-1 TGCGCCAGCAGCTTGGCCGGGGATAACTATGGCTACACCTTC CASSLAGDNYGYTF
- TRBJ1-2 - TRBV2 TGTGCCAGCAGTGACCCTCCGATAACCTATGGCTACACCTTC CASSDPPITYGYTF
- TRBJ1-1 - TRBV7-9 TGTGCCAGCAGGCTTAACAGGGACACTGAAGCTTTCTTT CASRLNRDTEAFF
- TRBJ1-3 - TRBV3-1/TRBV3-2 TGTGCCAGCAGCCCCGTTAACGGGGGGGCTGGAAACACCATATATTTT CASSPVNGGAGNTIYF
TRBD1 TRBJ1-2 - TRBV4-1 TGCGCCAGCAGCCAAGAAAGGACTGCTGAGGGACAGGGTAACTATGGCTACACCTTC CASSQERTAEGQGNYGYTF
TRBD2 TRBJ2-1 - TRBV7-3 TGTGCCAGCAGCTCCCGGGCTAGCGGGTCCTACAATGAGCAGTTCTTC CASSSRASGSYNEQFF
- TRBJ1-1 - TRBV19 TGTGCCAGTACCATAGATCCCTACAGTAATGAAGCTTTCTTT CASTIDPYSNEAFF
TRBD1 TRBJ2-7 - TRBV2 TGTGCCAGCAGCAACTCACTACGACAGGGGTTGCGCGAGCAGTACTTC CASSNSLRQGLREQYF
- TRBJ2-7 - TRBV7-9 TGTGCCAGCAGCTACTATCAGAGCTCCTACGAGCAGTACTTC CASSYYQSSYEQYF
TRBD1 TRBJ1-2 once TRBV27 TGTGCCAGCAGTGGTTCCCTGGGACAGGGGGGTGGGGACTATGGCTACACCTTC CASSGSLGQGGGDYGYTF
- TRBJ1-2 once TRBV24-1 TGTGCCACCAACCGGGGGGAAGGCTATGGCTACACCTTC CATNRGEGYGYTF
- TRBJ2-7 - TRBV18 TGTGCCAGCTCACTGCTGACCTACGAGCAGTACTTC CASSLLTYEQYF
- TRBJ2-2 - TRBV28 TGTGCCACCCAGGGTGCCGGGGAGCTGTTTTTT CATQGAGELFF
- TRBJ1-3 - TRBV11-2 TGTGCCAGCAGCTTTGGTTTAGGGGCTGGAAACACCATATATTTT CASSFGLGAGNTIYF
TRBD2 TRBJ2-2 - TRBV28 TGTGCCAGCGTAGCGGGAAACACCGGGGAGCTGTTTTTT CASVAGNTGELFF
- TRBJ1-1 - TRBV19 TGTGCCAGTAGTAGTAGGGGAAACACTGAAGCTTTCTTT CASSSRGNTEAFF
- TRBJ2-2 - TRBV10-3 TGTGCCATCAGTGAGTTACAGGGATGGAACACCGGGGAGCTGTTTTTT CAISELQGWNTGELFF
TRBD1 TRBJ1-2 - TRBV6-1 TGTGCCAGCAGTGAAGCCACAGGGGCAGTTGGCTATGGCTACACCTTC CASSEATGAVGYGYTF
TRBD2 TRBJ2-3 - TRBV25-1 TGTGCCAGCACCCCGACTAGCGGGGGGGGTACGCAGTATTTT CASTPTSGGGTQYF
- TRBJ2-1 - TRBV7-9 TGTGCCAGCACCCTTTACAATGAGCAGTTCTTC CASTLYNEQFF
- TRBJ1-5 - TRBV7-2 TGTGCCAGCAGGAAGGCGGCAGGGACCCGCAATCAGCCCCAGCATTTT CASRKAAGTRNQPQHF
- TRBJ1-2 - TRBV9 TGTGCCAGCAGCATCAACGGGCTTGGCTACACCTTC CASSINGLGYTF
- TRBJ1-1 few TRBV4-3 TGCGCCAGCAGCCGGGACTTCAACACTGAAGCTTTCTTT CASSRDFNTEAFF
- TRBJ2-1 - TRBV14 TGTGCCAGCAGCAAACGACGGAGGCCGAGCTCCTACAATGAGCAGTTCTTC CASSKRRRPSSYNEQFF
- TRBJ1-5 once TRBV5-1 TGCGCCAGCAGCTTGGAGCCAGTCAATCAGCCCCAGCATTTT CASSLEPVNQPQHF
- TRBJ1-2 few TRBV7-2 TGTGCCAGCAGCTTCCAGGGTAACTATGGCTACACCTTC CASSFQGNYGYTF
- TRBJ1-3 - TRBV3-1/TRBV3-2 TGTGCCAGCAGCCAACCACCCAGTGAGCATTTTACTGGAAACACCATATATTTT CASSQPPSEHFTGNTIYF
- TRBJ2-3 - TRBV12-5 TGTGCTAGTGGTTTGGTACGAGGAAATACGCAGTATTTT CASGLVRGNTQYF
TRBD2 TRBJ2-7 - TRBV11-2 TGTGCCAGCAGCTTAGATAGGAGGAGCGGGGGCTTTCATGAGCAGTACTTC CASSLDRRSGGFHEQYF
TRBD2 TRBJ2-1 - TRBV5-1 TGCGCCAGCAGCCCGGGGACGGGAGGGAATGAGCAGTTCTTC CASSPGTGGNEQFF
- TRBJ1-1 - TRBV28 TGTGCCAGCAGCCTTGGACAGCCCAGAACTGAAGCTTTCTTT CASSLGQPRTEAFF
- TRBJ2-7 - TRBV20-1 TGCAGTGCAGGCCGGAGTTACGAGCAGTACTTC CSAGRSYEQYF
- TRBJ1-2 - TRBV10-3 TGTGCCATCAGTGAGCCCTCACTCCCACGGGGCTATGGCTACACCTTC CAISEPSLPRGYGYTF
- TRBJ2-1 - TRBV2 TGTGCCAGCCGAGGATCTCTGGAACACAATGAGCAGTTCTTC CASRGSLEHNEQFF
- TRBJ1-1 - TRBV28 TGTGCCAGCAGTTTCTCCGTAGGGGAAGCTTTCTTT CASSFSVGEAFF
- TRBJ2-5 - TRBV5-1 TGCGCCAGCACCCAGTCAGGGGAGACCCAGTACTTC CASTQSGETQYF
- TRBJ2-7 - TRBV6-4 TGTGCCAGCAGTGACGGGGACGAGCAGTACTTC CASSDGDEQYF
- TRBJ1-4 - TRBV28 TGTGCCAGCAGTTTAAGTGACAGGATGAATGAAAAACTGTTTTTT CASSLSDRMNEKLFF
- TRBJ1-2 - TRBV9 TGTGCCAGCAGCGTAAACCCCACAGATGAGGGCTACACCTTC CASSVNPTDEGYTF
- TRBJ1-2 few TRBV3-1/TRBV3-2 TGTGCCAGCAGCCAAAACGGACAGCGGATCACCTTC CASSQNGQRITF
TRBD1 TRBJ2-2 - TRBV6-2/TRBV6-3 TGTGCCAGCAGTTACTCGAGGTCGGGGACAGATATCACCGGGGAGCTGTTTTTT CASSYSRSGTDITGELFF
TRBD1 TRBJ1-2 once TRBV5-6 TGTGCCAGCCAAACAGGGGTTGGGGGCTACACCTTC CASQTGVGGYTF
TRBD1 TRBJ2-5 - TRBV4-1 TGCGCCAGCAGCTACGGACAGGGGGGCCAAGAGACCCAGTACTTC CASSYGQGGQETQYF
TRBD1 TRBJ1-2 - TRBV28 TGTGCCAGCAGTTTCGTCGACAGGGGAGGAAACTATGGCTACACCTTC CASSFVDRGGNYGYTF
TRBD1 TRBJ2-7 - TRBV28 TGTGCCAGCAGACAAACCGGGACAGGCTACGAGCAGTACTTC CASRQTGTGYEQYF